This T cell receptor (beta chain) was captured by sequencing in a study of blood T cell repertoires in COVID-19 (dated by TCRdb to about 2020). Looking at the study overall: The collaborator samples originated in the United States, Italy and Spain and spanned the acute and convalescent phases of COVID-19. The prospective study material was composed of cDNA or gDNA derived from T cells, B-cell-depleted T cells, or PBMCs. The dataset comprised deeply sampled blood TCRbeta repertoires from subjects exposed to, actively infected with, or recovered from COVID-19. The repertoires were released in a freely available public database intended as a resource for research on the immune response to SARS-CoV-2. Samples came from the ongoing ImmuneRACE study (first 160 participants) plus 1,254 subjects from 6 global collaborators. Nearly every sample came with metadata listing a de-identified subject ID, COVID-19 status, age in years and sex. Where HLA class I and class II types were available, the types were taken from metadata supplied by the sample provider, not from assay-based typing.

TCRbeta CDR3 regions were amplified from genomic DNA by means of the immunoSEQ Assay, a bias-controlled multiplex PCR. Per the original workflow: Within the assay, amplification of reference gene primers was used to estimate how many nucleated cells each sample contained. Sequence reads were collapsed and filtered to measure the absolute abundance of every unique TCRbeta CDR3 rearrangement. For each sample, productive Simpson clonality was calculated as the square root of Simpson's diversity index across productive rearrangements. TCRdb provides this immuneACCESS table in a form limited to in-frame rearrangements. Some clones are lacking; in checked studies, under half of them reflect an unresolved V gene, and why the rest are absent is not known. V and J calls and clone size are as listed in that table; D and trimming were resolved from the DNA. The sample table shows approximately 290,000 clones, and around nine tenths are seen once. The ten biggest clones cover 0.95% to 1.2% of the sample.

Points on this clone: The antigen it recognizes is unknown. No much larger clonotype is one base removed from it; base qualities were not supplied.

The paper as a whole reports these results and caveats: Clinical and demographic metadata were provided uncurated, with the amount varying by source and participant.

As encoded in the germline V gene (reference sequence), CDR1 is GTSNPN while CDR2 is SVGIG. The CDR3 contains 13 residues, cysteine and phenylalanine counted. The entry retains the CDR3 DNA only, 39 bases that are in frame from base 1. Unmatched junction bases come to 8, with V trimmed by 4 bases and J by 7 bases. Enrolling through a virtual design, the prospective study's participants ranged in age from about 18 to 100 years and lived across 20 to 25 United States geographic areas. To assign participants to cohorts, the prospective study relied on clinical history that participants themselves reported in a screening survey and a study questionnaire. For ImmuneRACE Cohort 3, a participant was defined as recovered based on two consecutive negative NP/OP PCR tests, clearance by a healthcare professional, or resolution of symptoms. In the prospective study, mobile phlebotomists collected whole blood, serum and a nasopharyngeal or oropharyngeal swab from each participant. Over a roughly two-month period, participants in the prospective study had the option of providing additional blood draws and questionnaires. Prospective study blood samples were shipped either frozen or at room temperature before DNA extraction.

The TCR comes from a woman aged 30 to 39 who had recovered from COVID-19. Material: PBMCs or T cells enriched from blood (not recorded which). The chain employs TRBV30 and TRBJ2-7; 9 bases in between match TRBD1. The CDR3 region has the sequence CAWNSGQGVEQYF. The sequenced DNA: TGTGCCTGGAATTCGGGACAGGGAGTAGAGCAGTACTTC.